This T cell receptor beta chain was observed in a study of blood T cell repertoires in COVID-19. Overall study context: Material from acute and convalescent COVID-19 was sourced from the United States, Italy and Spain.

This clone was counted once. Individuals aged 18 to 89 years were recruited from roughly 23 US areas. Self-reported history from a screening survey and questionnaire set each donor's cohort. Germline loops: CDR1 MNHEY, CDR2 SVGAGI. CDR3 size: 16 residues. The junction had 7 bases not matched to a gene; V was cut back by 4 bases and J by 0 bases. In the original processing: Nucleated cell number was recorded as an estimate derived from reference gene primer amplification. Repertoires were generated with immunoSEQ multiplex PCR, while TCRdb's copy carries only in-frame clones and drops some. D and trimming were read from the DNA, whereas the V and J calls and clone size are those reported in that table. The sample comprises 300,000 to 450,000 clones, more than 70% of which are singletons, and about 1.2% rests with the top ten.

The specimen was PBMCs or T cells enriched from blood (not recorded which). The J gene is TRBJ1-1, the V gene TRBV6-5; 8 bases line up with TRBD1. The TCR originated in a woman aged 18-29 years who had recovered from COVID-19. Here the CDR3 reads CASSSGRDRMNTEAFF. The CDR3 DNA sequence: TGTGCCAGCAGTTCCGGTAGGGACAGGATGAACACTGAAGCTTTCTTT.